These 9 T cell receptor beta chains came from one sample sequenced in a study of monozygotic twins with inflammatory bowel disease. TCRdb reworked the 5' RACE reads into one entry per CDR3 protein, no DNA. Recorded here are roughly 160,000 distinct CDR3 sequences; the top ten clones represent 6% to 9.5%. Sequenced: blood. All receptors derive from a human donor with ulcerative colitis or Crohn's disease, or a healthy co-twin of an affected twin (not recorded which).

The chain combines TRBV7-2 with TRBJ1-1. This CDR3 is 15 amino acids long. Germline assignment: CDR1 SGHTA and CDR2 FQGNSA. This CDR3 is CASSAPRAGYTEAFF.

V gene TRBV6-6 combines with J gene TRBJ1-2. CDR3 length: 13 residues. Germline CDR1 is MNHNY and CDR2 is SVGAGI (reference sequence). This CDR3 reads CASVWDRSDGYTF.

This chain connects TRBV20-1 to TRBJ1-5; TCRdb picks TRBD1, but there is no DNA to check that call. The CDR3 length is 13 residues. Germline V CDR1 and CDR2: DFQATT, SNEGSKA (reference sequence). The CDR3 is CSVAGQGNQPQHF.

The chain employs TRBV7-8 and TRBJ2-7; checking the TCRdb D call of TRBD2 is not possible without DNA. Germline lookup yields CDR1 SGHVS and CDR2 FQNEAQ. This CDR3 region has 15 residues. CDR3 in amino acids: CASSPLAGASYEQYF.

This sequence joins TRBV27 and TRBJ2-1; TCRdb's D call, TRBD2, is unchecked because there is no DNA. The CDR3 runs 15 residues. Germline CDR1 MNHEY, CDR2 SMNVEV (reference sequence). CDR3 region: CASSVAGGSYNEQFF.

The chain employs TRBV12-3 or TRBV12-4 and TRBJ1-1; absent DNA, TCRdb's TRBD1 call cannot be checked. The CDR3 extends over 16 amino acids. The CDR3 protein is CASSLAGQGGGTEAFF.

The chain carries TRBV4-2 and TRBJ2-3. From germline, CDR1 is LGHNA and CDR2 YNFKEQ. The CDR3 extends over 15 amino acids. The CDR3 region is CASSQGVLATDTQYF.

CDR3 residues: CASSRLGDRFNTIYF. This chain connects TRBV7-9 to TRBJ1-3; with no DNA, the TCRdb D assignment of TRBD1 cannot be verified. CDR1 and CDR2 from the germline V gene are SEHNR and FQNEAQ (reference sequence). The CDR3 loop spans 15 amino acids.

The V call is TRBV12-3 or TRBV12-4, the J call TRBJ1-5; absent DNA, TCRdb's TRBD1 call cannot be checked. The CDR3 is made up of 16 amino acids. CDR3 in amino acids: CASSKRATGLGQPQHF.